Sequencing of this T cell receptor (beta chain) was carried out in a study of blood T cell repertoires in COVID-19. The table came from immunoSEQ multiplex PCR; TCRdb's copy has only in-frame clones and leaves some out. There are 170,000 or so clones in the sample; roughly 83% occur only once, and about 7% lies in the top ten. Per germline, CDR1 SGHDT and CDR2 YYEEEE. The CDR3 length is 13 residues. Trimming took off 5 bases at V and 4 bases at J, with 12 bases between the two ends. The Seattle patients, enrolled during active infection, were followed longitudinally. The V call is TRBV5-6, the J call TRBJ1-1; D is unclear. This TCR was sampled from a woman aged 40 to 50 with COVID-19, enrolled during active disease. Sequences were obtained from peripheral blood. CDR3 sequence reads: CASSSMGGTEAFF. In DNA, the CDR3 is TGTGCCAGCAGTTCGATGGGAGGCACTGAAGCTTTCTTT.